Listed here are 18 T cell receptor beta chains from one sample, sequenced in a study of cytomegalovirus exposure and HLA in healthy donors. Only in-frame clones appear in the TCRdb table, and some are missing; sequencing was by immunoSEQ multiplex PCR. The data contain more than 20,000 clones, around 96% of them singletons. The sample comprised PBMCs. The source of these receptors is a man younger than 40 in good health and CMV-seropositive.

The genes are TRBV28 and TRBJ1-2; 9 nucleotides line up with TRBD1. J was trimmed by 1 base and V by 6 bases; bases with no gene match: 3. This CDR3 has 14 amino acids. In germline, CDR1 is MDHEN, CDR2 SYDVKM. CDR3 bases: TGTGCCAGCAGGGGGACAGGGAGTAACTATGGCTACACCTTC. It is translated as CASRGTGSNYGYTF.

The chain links TRBV7-2 to TRBJ1-5; the D is unclear. This CDR3 has 13 amino acids. Between the trimmed V and J ends, which lost 5 bases and 0 bases, there was a span of 5 bases. Germline V gene sequence: CDR1 SGHTA, CDR2 FQGNSA. CDR3 sequence reads: CASSPSSNQPQHF. The CDR3 DNA reads as TGTGCCAGCAGCCCGAGTAGCAATCAGCCCCAGCATTTT.

The chain joins TRBV7-3 to TRBJ2-1, with D tentatively TRBD2 (6 bases). The V end was cut by 1 base, the J end by 8 bases, with 12 bases between. The length of the CDR3 is 14 residues. CDR1 and CDR2 (germline): SGHTA, FQGTGA. Written as DNA, the CDR3 is TGTGCCAGCAGCTTAAGCGGGATTGGCGATGAGCAGTTCTTC. Amino acids: CASSLSGIGDEQFF.

The V gene is TRBV5-1, the J gene TRBJ2-1, with 10 bases fitting TRBD2. The CDR3 has 15 residues. V lost 4 bases to trimming and J lost 3 bases; unmatched junction nucleotides: 4. Germline V gene lookup returns CDR1 SGHRS and CDR2 YFSETQ. The CDR3 region has the DNA TGCGCCAGCAGCGCGACTAGCGGGCTCTACAATGAGCAGTTCTTC. Protein sequence: CASSATSGLYNEQFF.

The genes are TRBV27 and TRBJ2-1, with 11 bases lining up with TRBD2. This CDR3 contains 20 residues. Germline loops: CDR1 MNHEY, CDR2 SMNVEV (reference sequence). With V trimmed by 5 bases and J by 7 bases, 22 bases remained unmatched. In nucleotides, the CDR3 is TGTGCCAGCAGTGCCAGATTGGTTATTAGCGGGAGGGCCTTGAGGAATGAGCAGTTCTTC. This sequence encodes CASSARLVISGRALRNEQFF.

This rearrangement joins TRBV4-2 to TRBJ2-1; TRBD2 matches 10 bases. The CDR3 runs to 14 residues. Per the germline V gene, CDR1 is LGHNA and CDR2 is YNFKEQ. After removal of 4 bases from V and 10 bases from J, the junction contained 7 bases not matched to a gene. CDR3 sequence (DNA): TGTGCCAGCAGCCTTAAGCGGGAGGGCCCCGAGCAGTTCTTC. It encodes CASSLKREGPEQFF.

The genes are TRBV11-2 and TRBJ2-7, with a tentative D call TRBD2 (6 bases). This CDR3 comprises 15 residues. Trimming took 5 bases from V and 5 from J, leaving 19 bases between them. Germline V lookup: CDR1 SGHAT, CDR2 FQNNGV. This CDR3 reads CASSDGTWGSDEQYF. In nucleotides, the CDR3 is TGTGCCAGCAGCGACGGGACTTGGGGATCGGACGAGCAGTACTTC.

V usage is TRBV7-2 and J usage is TRBJ2-5; a possible D gene is TRBD2 (5 bases). This CDR3 contains 13 residues. The V gene lost 6 bases and the J gene lost 2 bases, with 10 bases spanning the gap. The V gene's germline CDR1 is SGHTA and CDR2 FQGNSA. In nucleotides, the CDR3 is TGTGCCAGCAGTCGGGATCCTCAAGAGACCCAGTACTTC. It encodes CASSRDPQETQYF.

V usage is TRBV28 and J usage is TRBJ2-7; 7 positions agree with TRBD2. Germline CDR1 is MDHEN and CDR2 is SYDVKM. After removal of 7 bases from V and 1 base from J, the junction contained 7 bases not matched to a gene. The length of the CDR3 is 14 residues. The CDR3 sequence: CASTVGGRSYEQYF. The CDR3, as DNA: TGTGCCAGCACTGTCGGCGGGAGATCCTACGAGCAGTACTTC.

This chain uses TRBV19 with TRBJ2-6, with a weak D call TRBD1 (6 bases). The germline V gene encodes CDR1 LNHDA and CDR2 SQIVND (reference sequence). The CDR3 extends over 16 amino acids. V was trimmed by 5 bases and J by 3 bases, leaving 14 bases between them. CDR3 DNA: TGTGCCAGTAGTTTAACAGGGAACTTTGGGGCCAACGTCCTGACTTTC. Amino acid sequence: CASSLTGNFGANVLTF.

V usage is TRBV15 and J usage is TRBJ2-3; weak D call: TRBD1 (7 bases). Germline CDR1 is LNHNV and CDR2 is YYDKDF (reference sequence). Trimming pared 2 bases from V and 6 bases from J, leaving 21 bases between. The CDR3 length is 17 residues. The CDR3 DNA sequence: TGTGCCACCAGCAGACCATTCAGACAGGGAGGATCCGATACGCAGTATTTT. Amino acids: CATSRPFRQGGSDTQYF.

The chain combines TRBV30 with TRBJ2-7; D call uncertain. V was cut by 3 bases and J by 2 bases, with 8 bases left in between. CDR3 length: 12 residues. CDR1 and CDR2 from the germline V gene are GTSNPN and SVGIG (reference sequence). The CDR3 region is CAWSPGAYEQYF. The CDR3 nucleotides read TGTGCCTGGAGCCCAGGTGCCTACGAGCAGTACTTC.

The V call is TRBV6-5, the J call TRBJ2-2; perhaps TRBD1 as D (6 bases). Trimming removed 5 bases at V and 6 bases at J, with 13 bases between. From germline, CDR1 is MNHEY and CDR2 SVGAGI. The CDR3 sequence is 14 residues long. The CDR3 spells CASSPGHRPGELFF. The CDR3 bases are TGTGCCAGCAGTCCGGGACACAGGCCCGGGGAGCTGTTTTTT.

This chain connects TRBV29-1 to TRBJ2-3, with D maybe TRBD2 (7 bases). The CDR3 length is 14 residues. Looked up from germline, CDR1 is SQVTM and CDR2 is ANQGSEA. V lost 2 bases and J lost 9, with 18 bases in between. The CDR3 bases are TGCAGCGTTGAATCGGGGGGCGCGAAGAGAACGCAGTATTTT. Residues: CSVESGGAKRTQYF.

V usage is TRBV5-1 and J usage is TRBJ1-1; 7 bases agree with TRBD1. J gave up 1 base and V 4 bases, and 7 bases lay outside the gene matches. This CDR3 spans 15 amino acids. Germline CDR1 reads SGHRS; CDR2 reads YFSETQ. Written as DNA, the CDR3 is TGCGCCAGCAGCGCCTCGGGACAGCCGAACACTGAAGCTTTCTTT. Protein sequence: CASSASGQPNTEAFF. The complete variable domain, with remaining parts taken from reference TRBV5-1 and TRBJ1-1, reads KAGVTQTPRYLIKTRGQQVTLSCSPISGHRSVSWYQQTPGQGLQFLFEYFSETQRNKGNFPGRFSGRQFSNSRSEMNVSTLELGDSALYLCASSASGQPNTEAFFGQGTRLTVV.

The chain couples TRBV29-1 to TRBJ2-3; D remains unclear. Trimming took 7 bases from V and 0 from J, leaving 8 bases between them. The CDR3 consists of 12 residues. From germline, CDR1 is SQVTM and CDR2 ANQGSEA. The CDR3 region has the DNA TGCAGCGGCCGACACAGCACAGATACGCAGTATTTT. Protein sequence: CSGRHSTDTQYF.

Comments on this clone: An end of the junction differs from the germline gene, which may be a read error. This chain uses TRBV5-4 with TRBJ2-7, with 8 bases identical to TRBD2. The CDR3 totals 18 residues. CDR1 and CDR2 (germline): SGHNT, YYREEE (reference sequence). The CDR3 nucleotides read TGTGCCAGCAGATTGGGGCTAGCGGGCAAGGAGAGCTCCTACGAGCAGTACTTC. Translation: CASRLGLAGKESSYEQYF.

V gene TRBV6-8 combines with J gene TRBJ2-7; weak D call: TRBD1 (5 bases). CDR3 length: 14 amino acids. Trimming stripped 0 bases from V and 2 bases from J, with 8 bases between. Looked up from germline, CDR1 is MNHGY and CDR2 is SAAAGT. The CDR3 protein is CASSYSQGTYEQYF. The DNA for the CDR3 is TGTGCCAGCAGTTACTCCCAGGGCACCTACGAGCAGTACTTC.